This T cell receptor (beta chain) was retrieved from a study of blood T cells in healthy people across ages. Samples each had at least 5 micrograms of total RNA extracted. The germline gives CDR1 MNHEY, CDR2 SVGEGT. The V gene end was trimmed by 8 bases and the J gene end by 7 bases; junction bases not matched to a gene: 9. This CDR3 spans 13 amino acids. This clonotype was detected a few times. Next came a second PCR, run for about 6 to 11 cycles, which used a sample-barcoded 5' primer along with a J-beta primer mix. A tag from a template-switch adaptor with 12 random nucleotides marked each cDNA molecule. One entry per CDR3 protein results from TCRdb running MiXCR on the 5' RACE reads. The repertoire holds 760,000 or so distinct CDR3 sequences, with about 25% as singletons. This sample was shared with a second study, whose subject was T cells of mothers and their children.

The receptor was derived from a boy between 10 and 17 years old in good health. The specimen was blood. The rearrangement uses TRBV6-2 or TRBV6-3 and TRBJ2-5; 8 bases are shared with TRBD2. For the CDR3, the DNA is TGTGCCAGCCAGACTAGCGCGTTCGGGACCCAGTACTTC. Its protein is CASQTSAFGTQYF.